The sequence of this T cell receptor (beta chain) was determined in a study of vaccination and CD4 T cells after COVID-19. Cultured CD4+ T cell DNA was sequenced using the Oncomine TCR Beta short-read assay. TCRdb reanalysed the PCR reads using MiXCR and keeps one entry per CDR3 protein. This sample has 12,000 to 15,000 distinct CDR3 sequences, with about 46% found just once. Trimming pared 3 bases from V and 1 base from J, leaving 7 bases between. Germline CDR1 reads MNHEY; CDR2 reads SMNVEV (reference sequence). This CDR3 is 13 amino acids long. Concerning this clonotype itself: Its antigen is still unknown.

Treatment noted: 10-day PBMC culture with coronavirus spike peptide pools or control peptides (ViraFEST assay). Antigen-specific T cells were expanded with peptide pools by ViraFEST, and TCRs were then sequenced. Positive PCR tests dated from March to December 2020, predating US Alpha, Beta and Delta variants. This TCR was sampled from a human donor who had recovered from COVID-19. The chain combines TRBV27 with TRBJ2-7; tentatively, D is TRBD1 (6 bases). Sequencing input: CD4+ T cells from blood, cultured in vitro. CDR3 coding DNA: TGTGCCAGCAGTTTCCAGGGGTCCTACGAGCAGTACTTC. Its translation: CASSFQGSYEQYF.